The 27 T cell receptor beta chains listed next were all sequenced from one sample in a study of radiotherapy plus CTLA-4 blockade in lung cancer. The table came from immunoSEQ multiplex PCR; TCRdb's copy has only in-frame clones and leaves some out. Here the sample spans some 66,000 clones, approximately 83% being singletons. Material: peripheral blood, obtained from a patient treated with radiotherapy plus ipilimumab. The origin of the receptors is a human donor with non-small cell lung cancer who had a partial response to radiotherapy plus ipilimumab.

CDR3: CASSLTGGPGNEQFF. In DNA, the CDR3 is TGTGCCAGCAGCCTAACGGGAGGGCCGGGGAATGAGCAGTTCTTC. The chain is built from TRBV27 and TRBJ2-1; 8 positions agree with TRBD2. Germline V gives CDR1 MNHEY, CDR2 SMNVEV (reference sequence). The CDR3 has 15 residues. V lost 6 bases and J lost 7; bases outside the gene matches: 11.

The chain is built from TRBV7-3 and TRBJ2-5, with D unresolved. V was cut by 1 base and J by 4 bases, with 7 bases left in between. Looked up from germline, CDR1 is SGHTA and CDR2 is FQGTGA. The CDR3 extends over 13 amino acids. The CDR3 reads CASSLMTGETQYF. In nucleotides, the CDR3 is TGTGCCAGCAGCTTAATGACGGGAGAGACCCAGTACTTC.

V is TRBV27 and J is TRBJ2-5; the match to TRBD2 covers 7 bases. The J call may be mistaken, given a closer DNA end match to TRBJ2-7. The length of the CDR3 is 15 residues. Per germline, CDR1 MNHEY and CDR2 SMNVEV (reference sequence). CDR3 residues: CASSLFVGGPYEQYF. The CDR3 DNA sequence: TGTGCCAGCAGTTTATTTGTGGGAGGGCCGTACGAGCAGTACTTC.

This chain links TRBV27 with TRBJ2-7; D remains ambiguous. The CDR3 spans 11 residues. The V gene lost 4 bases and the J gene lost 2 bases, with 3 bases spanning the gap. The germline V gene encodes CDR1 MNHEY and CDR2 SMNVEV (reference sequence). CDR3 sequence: CASSSTYEQYF. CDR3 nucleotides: TGTGCCAGCAGTTCCACCTACGAGCAGTACTTC.

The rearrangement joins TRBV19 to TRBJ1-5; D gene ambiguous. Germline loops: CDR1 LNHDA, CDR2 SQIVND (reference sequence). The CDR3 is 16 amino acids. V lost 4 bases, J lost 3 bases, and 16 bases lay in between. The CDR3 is CASSTDSPGINQPQHF. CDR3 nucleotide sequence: TGTGCCAGTAGTACAGACTCTCCGGGGATCAATCAGCCCCAGCATTTT.

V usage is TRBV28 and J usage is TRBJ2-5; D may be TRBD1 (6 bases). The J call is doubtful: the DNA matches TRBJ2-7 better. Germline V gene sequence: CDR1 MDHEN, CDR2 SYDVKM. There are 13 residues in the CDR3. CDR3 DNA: TGTGCCAGCGTCAGGACAGTAGGCTACGAGCAGTACTTC. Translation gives CASVRTVGYEQYF.

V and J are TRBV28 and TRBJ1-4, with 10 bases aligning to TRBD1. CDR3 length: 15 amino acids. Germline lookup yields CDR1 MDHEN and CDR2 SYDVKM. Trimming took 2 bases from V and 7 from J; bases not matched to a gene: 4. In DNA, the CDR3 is TGTGCCAGCAGTTTAACCGGGACAGGGGTTGAAAAACTGTTTTTT. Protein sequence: CASSLTGTGVEKLFF.

Here the CDR3 DNA reads TGCGCCAGCAGTGCCTCCGGAGTTACGCAGTATTTT. Translation gives CASSASGVTQYF. V and J are TRBV10-1 and TRBJ2-3, with D unclear. CDR1 is WNHNN and CDR2 is SYGVQD in the germline V gene (reference sequence). V lost 4 bases to trimming and J lost 8 bases, with 10 bases between them. The CDR3 has 12 residues.

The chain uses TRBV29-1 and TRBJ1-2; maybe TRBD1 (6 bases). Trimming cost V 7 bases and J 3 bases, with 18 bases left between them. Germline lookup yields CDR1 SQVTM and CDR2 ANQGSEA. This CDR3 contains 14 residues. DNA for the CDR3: TGCAGCGCCGAGGGGGACACTGCGGACTATGGCTACACCTTC. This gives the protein CSAEGDTADYGYTF.

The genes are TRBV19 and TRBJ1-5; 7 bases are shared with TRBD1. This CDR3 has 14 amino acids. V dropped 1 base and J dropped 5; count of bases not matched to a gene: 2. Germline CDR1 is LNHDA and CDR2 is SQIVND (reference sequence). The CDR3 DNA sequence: TGTGCCAGTAGTATAGGACAGGGATATCAGCCCCAGCATTTT. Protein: CASSIGQGYQPQHF.

The CDR3 DNA reads TGTGCCAGTCAACTGAACCTCGCGGGAAGACGGGATACGCAGTATTTT. Translating it yields CASQLNLAGRRDTQYF. V gene TRBV28 combines with J gene TRBJ2-3, with D possibly being TRBD2 (6 bases). CDR3 length: 16 amino acids. V gave up 9 bases and J gave up 6 bases, with 25 bases separating them. Per germline, CDR1 MDHEN and CDR2 SYDVKM.

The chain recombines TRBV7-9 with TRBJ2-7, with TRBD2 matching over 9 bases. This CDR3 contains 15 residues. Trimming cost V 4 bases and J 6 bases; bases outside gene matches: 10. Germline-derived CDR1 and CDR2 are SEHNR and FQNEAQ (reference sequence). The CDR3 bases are TGTGCCAGCAGCTCAGTGGGGCGGGAGGGAGGCGAGCAGTACTTC. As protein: CASSSVGREGGEQYF.

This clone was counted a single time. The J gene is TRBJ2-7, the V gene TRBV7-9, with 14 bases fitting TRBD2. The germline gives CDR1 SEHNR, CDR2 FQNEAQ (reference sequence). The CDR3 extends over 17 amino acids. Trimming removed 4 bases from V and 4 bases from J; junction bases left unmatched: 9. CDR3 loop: CASSSDLGLAGDYEQYF. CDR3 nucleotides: TGTGCCAGCAGCTCCGACCTGGGACTAGCGGGAGATTACGAGCAGTACTTC.

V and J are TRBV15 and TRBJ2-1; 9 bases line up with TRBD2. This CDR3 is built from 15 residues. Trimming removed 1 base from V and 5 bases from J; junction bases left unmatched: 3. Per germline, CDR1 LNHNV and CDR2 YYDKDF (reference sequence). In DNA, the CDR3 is TGTGCCACCAGCAGAGTGCCTAGCGGGAACAATGAGCAGTTCTTC. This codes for CATSRVPSGNNEQFF. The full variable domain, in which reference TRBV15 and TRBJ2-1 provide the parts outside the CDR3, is DAMVIQNPRYQVTQFGKPVTLSCSQTLNHNVMYWYQQKSSQAPKLLFHYYDKDFNNEADTPDNFQSRRPNTSFCFLDIRSPGLGDTAMYLCATSRVPSGNNEQFFGPGTRLTVL.

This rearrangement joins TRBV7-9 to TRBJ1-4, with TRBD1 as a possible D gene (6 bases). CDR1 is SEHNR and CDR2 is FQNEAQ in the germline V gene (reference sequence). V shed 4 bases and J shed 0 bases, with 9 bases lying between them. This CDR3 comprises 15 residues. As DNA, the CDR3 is TGTGCCAGCAGCTCCAGGGGCCCAACTAATGAAAAACTGTTTTTT. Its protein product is CASSSRGPTNEKLFF.

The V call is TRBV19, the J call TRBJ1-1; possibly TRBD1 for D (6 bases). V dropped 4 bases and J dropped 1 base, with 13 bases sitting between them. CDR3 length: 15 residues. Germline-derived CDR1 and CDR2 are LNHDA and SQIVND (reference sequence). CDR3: CASSRTAQGNTEAFF. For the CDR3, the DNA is TGTGCCAGTAGTAGGACAGCCCAGGGGAACACTGAAGCTTTCTTT. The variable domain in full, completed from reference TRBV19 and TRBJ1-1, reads DGGITQSPKYLFRKEGQNVTLSCEQNLNHDAMYWYRQDPGQGLRLIYYSQIVNDFQKGDIAEGYSVSREKKESFPLTVTSAQKNPTAFYLCASSRTAQGNTEAFFGQGTRLTVV.

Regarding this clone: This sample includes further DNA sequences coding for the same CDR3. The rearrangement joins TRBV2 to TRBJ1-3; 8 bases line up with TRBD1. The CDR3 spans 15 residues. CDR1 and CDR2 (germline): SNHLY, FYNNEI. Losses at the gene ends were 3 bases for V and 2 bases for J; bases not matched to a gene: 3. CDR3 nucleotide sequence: TGTGCCAGCAGTGAGTTGGACAGGGCTGGAAACACCATATATTTT. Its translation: CASSELDRAGNTIYF. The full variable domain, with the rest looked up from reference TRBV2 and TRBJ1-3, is EPEVTQTPSHQVTQMGQEVILRCVPISNHLYFYWYRQILGQKVEFLVSFYNNEISEKSEIFDDQFSVERPDGSNFTLKIRSTKLEDSAMYFCASSELDRAGNTIYFGEGSWLTVV.

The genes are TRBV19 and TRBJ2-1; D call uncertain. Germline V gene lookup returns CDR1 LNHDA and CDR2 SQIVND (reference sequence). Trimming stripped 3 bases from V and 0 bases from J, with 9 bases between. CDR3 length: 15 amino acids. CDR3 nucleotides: TGTGCCAGTAGTATTATCGCCAGCTCCTACAATGAGCAGTTCTTC. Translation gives CASSIIASSYNEQFF.

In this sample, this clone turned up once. CDR3 bases: TGCGCCAGCAGCAGACTAGCGGGAGTGTCCTACGAGCAGTACTTC. Translated, it gives CASSRLAGVSYEQYF. The chain uses TRBV10-2 and TRBJ2-7; 12 nucleotides align to TRBD2. This CDR3 comprises 15 residues. V dropped 6 bases and J dropped 1; count of bases not matched to a gene: 4. Germline CDR1 reads WSHSY; CDR2 reads SAAADI.

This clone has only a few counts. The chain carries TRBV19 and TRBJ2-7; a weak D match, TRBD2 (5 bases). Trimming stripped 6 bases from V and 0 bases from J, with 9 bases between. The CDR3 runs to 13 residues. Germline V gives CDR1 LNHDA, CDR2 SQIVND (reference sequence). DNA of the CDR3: TGTGCCAGTAGCGGGGAGAGCTCCTACGAGCAGTACTTC. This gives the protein CASSGESSYEQYF.

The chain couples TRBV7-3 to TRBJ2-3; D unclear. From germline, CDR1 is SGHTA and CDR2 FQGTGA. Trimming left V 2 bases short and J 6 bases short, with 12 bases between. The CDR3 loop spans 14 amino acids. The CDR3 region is CASSLGGSGDTQYF. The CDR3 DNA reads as TGTGCCAGCAGCTTAGGCGGCTCTGGGGATACGCAGTATTTT.

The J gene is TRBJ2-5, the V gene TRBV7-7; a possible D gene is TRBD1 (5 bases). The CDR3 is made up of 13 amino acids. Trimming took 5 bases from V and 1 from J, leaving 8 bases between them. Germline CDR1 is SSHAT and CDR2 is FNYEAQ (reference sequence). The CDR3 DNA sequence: TGTGCCAGCAGCATCGACAGCCAAGAGACCCAGTACTTC. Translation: CASSIDSQETQYF.

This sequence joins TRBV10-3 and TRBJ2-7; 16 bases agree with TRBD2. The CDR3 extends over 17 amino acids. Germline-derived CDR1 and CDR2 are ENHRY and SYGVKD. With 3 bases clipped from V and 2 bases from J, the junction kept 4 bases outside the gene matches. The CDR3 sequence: CAISDPGLAGGPYEQYF. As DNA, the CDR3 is TGTGCCATCAGTGACCCGGGACTAGCGGGAGGGCCCTACGAGCAGTACTTC.

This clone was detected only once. The chain's CDR3 is CASSLVGQGAGNEQFF. CDR3 nucleotide sequence: TGTGCCAGCAGTTTAGTCGGACAGGGGGCAGGCAATGAGCAGTTCTTC. V usage is TRBV28 and J usage is TRBJ2-1, with 11 positions matching TRBD1. Germline assignment: CDR1 MDHEN and CDR2 SYDVKM. The CDR3 runs to 16 residues. V trimming: 2 bases; J trimming: 6 bases; junction bases outside the gene matches: 6.

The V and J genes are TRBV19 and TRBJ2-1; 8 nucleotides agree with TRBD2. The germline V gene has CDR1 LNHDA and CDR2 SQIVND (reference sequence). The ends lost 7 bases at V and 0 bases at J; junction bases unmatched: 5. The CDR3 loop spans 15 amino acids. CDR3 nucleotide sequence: TGTGCCAGTATGCCGACTAGCGCCTCCTACAATGAGCAGTTCTTC. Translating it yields CASMPTSASYNEQFF.

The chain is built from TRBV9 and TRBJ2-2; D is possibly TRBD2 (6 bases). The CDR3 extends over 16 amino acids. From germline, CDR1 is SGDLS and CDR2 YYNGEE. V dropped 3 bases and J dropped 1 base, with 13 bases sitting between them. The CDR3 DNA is TGTGCCAGCAGCGGATGGGGGACTTTGAACACCGGGGAGCTGTTTTTT. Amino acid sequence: CASSGWGTLNTGELFF. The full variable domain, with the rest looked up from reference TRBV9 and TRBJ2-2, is DSGVTQTPKHLITATGQRVTLRCSPRSGDLSVYWYQQSLDQGLQFLIQYYNGEERAKGNILERFSAQQFPDLHSELNLSSLELGDSALYFCASSGWGTLNTGELFFGEGSRLTVL.

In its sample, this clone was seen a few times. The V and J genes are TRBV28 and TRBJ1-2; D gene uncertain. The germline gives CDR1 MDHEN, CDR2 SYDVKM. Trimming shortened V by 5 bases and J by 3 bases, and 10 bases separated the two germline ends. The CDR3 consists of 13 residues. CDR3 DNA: TGTGCCAGCAGTCCAACACTAGACTATGGCTACACCTTC. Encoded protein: CASSPTLDYGYTF.